This T cell receptor (beta chain) was sequenced in a study of blood T cell repertoires in COVID-19. Study-level background: T cells, B-cell-depleted T cells, or PBMCs provided the cDNA or gDNA that served as material.

Authors' data handling: For nucleated cells, counts were estimated from reference gene primer amplification. Sequencing used immunoSEQ multiplex PCR; TCRdb keeps in-frame clones, though not all of them. D and trimming were read from the DNA, whereas the V and J calls and clone size are those reported in that table. The sample consists of more than 70,000 clones, roughly 80% of them appearing once. Germline values: CDR1 SGHTA, CDR2 FQGTGA. Trimming left V 2 bases short and J 4 bases short, with 15 bases between. The CDR3 runs 15 residues. Sequenced: peripheral blood. The receptor comes from a woman in her sixties or seventies with acute or convalescent COVID-19. The chain joins TRBV7-3 to TRBJ2-7, with D perhaps TRBD1 (5 bases). In nucleotides, the CDR3 is TGTGCCAGCAGCTTAGGGCTTGGACACCAGTACGAGCAGTACTTC. This sequence encodes CASSLGLGHQYEQYF.